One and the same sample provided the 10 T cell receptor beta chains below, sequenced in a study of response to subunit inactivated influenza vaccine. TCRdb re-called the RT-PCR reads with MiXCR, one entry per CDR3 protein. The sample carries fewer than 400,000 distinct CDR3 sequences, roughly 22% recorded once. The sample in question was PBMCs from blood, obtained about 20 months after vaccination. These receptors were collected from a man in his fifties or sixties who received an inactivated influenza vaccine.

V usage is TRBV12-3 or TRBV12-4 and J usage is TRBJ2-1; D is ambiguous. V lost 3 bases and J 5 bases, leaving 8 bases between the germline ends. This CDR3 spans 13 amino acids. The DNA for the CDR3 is TGTGCCAGCAGTTTCGCTAGGAACAATGAGCAGTTCTTC. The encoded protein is CASSFARNNEQFF.

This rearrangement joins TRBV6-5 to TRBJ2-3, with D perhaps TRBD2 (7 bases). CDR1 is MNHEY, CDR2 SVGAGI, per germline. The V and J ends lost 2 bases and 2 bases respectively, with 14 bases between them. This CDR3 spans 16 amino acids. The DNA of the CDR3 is TGTGCCAGCAGTTACAAACGCGGGGGCCCCACAGATACGCAGTATTTT. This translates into CASSYKRGGPTDTQYF.

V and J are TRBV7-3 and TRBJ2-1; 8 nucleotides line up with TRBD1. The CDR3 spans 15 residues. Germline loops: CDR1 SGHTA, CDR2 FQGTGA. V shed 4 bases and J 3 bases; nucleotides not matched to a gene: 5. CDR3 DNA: TGTGCCAGCAGCTCGGGACAGGTCGTCTACAATGAGCAGTTCTTC. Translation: CASSSGQVVYNEQFF.

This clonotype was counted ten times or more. CDR3 sequence: CASSLAGGRRDTEAFF. The CDR3, as DNA: TGCGCCAGCAGCTTGGCAGGAGGTCGGAGGGACACTGAAGCTTTCTTT. The J gene is TRBJ1-1, the V gene TRBV5-1; D unclear. V was pared by 0 bases and J by 3 bases, with 15 bases between. Germline assignment: CDR1 SGHRS and CDR2 YFSETQ. The CDR3 consists of 16 residues.

Here the CDR3 reads CATSDLNSPWGYTF. Written as DNA, the CDR3 is TGTGCCACCAGTGATTTAAACAGTCCGTGGGGCTACACCTTC. The genes are TRBV24-1 and TRBJ1-2; D is ambiguous. The CDR3 is 14 residues long. With 1 base removed from V and 8 bases from J, the gap between germline ends came to 13 bases. Looked up from germline, CDR1 is KGHDR and CDR2 is SFDVKD.

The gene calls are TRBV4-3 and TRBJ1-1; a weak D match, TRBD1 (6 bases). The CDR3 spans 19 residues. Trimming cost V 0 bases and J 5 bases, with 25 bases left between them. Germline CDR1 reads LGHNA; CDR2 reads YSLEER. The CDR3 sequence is CASSQEDQRSTGARTEAFF. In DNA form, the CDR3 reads TGCGCCAGCAGCCAAGAGGACCAGCGCTCGACAGGAGCGAGGACTGAAGCTTTCTTT.

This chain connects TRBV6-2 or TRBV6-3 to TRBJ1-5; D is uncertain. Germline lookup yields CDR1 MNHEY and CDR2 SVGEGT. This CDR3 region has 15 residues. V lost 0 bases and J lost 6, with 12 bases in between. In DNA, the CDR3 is TGTGCCAGCAGTTACTCCGGTGGGGAGGCTCAGCCCCAGCATTTT. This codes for CASSYSGGEAQPQHF.

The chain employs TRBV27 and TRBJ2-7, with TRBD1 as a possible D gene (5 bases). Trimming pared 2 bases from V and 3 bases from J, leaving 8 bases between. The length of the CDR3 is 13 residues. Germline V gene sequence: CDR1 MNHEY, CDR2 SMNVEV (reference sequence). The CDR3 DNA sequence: TGTGCCAGCAGTTTAACAGACAGCTACGAGCAGTACTTC. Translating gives CASSLTDSYEQYF.

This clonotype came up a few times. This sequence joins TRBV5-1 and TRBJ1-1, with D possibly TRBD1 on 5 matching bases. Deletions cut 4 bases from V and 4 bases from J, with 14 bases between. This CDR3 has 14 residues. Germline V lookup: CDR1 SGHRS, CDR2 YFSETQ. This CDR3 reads CASSPQQVSTEAFF. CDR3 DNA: TGCGCCAGCAGCCCCCAACAGGTCTCCACTGAAGCTTTCTTT. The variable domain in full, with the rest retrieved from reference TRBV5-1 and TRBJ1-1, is KAGVTQTPRYLIKTRGQQVTLSCSPISGHRSVSWYQQTPGQGLQFLFEYFSETQRNKGNFPGRFSGRQFSNSRSEMNVSTLELGDSALYLCASSPQQVSTEAFFGQGTRLTVV.

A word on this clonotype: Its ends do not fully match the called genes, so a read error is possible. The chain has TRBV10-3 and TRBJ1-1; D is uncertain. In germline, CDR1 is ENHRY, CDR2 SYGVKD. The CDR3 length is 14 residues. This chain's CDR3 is CAISADIENTVAFF. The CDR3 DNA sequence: TGTGCCATCAGTGCCGACATTGAGAACACTGTAGCTTTCTTT.